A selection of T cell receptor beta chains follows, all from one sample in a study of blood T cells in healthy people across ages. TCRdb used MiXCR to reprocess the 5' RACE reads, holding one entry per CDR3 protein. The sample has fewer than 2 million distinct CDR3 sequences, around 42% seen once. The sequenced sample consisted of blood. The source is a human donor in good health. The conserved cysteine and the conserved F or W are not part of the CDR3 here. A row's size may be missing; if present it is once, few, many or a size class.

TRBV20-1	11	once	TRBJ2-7	SALTGTSYEQY
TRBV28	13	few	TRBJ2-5	ASSLGDRLTRSWY
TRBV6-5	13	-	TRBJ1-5	ASRRTGHSNQPQH
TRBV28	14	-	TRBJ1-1	ASSLTGAPLKSTAF
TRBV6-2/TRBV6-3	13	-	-	ASSWTSPVYNEQY
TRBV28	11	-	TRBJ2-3	ASRTPSTDTQY
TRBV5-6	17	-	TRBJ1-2	ASSLVVFDWDPGDYGYT
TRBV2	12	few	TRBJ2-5	ASKPQRLQETQY
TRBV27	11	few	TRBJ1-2	VSSTGAEYGYT
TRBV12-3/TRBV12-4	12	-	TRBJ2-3	ASSLAGPKDTQY
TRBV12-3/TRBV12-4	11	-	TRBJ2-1	ASQGQGNNEQF
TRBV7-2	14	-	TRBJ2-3	ASSLRYRGGTDTQY
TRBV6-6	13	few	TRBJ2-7	ASSYGADLLYEQY
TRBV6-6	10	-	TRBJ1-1	ASSYMPDRAF
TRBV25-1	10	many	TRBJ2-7	ASSALSFEQY
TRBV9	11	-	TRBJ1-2	ASSVLGIDGYT